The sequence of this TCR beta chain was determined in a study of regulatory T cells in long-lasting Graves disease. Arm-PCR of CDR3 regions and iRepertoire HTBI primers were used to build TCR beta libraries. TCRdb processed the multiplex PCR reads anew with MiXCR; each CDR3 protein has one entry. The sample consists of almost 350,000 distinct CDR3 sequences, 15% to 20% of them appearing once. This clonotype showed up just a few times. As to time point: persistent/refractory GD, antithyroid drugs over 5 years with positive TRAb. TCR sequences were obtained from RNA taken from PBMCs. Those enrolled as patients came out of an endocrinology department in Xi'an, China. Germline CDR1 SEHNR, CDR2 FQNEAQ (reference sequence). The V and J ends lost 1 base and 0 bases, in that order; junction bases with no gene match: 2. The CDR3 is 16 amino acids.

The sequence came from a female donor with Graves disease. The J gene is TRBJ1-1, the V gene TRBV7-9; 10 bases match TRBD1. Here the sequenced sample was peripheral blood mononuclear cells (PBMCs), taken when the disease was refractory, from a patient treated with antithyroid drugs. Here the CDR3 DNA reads TGTGCCAGCAGCTTAGGGACAGGGGGTATGAACACTGAAGCTTTCTTT. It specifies CASSLGTGGMNTEAFF.